The sequence of this TCR beta chain was determined in a study of T cells after yellow fever vaccination. Trimming removed 6 bases at V and 2 bases at J, with 8 bases between. The length of the CDR3 is 13 residues. A 5'RACE template-switching step, the method used to make TCR cDNA, added a universal primer site and UMIs. From the 5' RACE reads, TCRdb called clonotypes with MiXCR, one entry per CDR3 protein. The sample shows 400,000 or so distinct CDR3 sequences, 11% of them seen only once. Source: PBMCs, taken on the day of the first yellow fever vaccination. This clonotype was obtained from a man in his late teens or twenties who received the YFV17D yellow fever vaccine. The chain carries TRBV12-3 or TRBV12-4 and TRBJ1-3; D remains ambiguous. The CDR3 DNA reads as TGTGCCAGCAGAAATTTTCCTGGAAACACCATATATTTT. Translating it yields CASRNFPGNTIYF.